These T cell receptor beta chains were read from a single sample in a study of cytomegalovirus exposure and HLA in healthy donors. Only in-frame clones appear in the TCRdb table, and some are missing; sequencing was by immunoSEQ multiplex PCR. The sample lists about 82,000 clones, approximately 93% occurring once. The sample was PBMCs. The receptors here all came from a man in his late teens or twenties in good health and CMV-seronegative. Both conserved end residues are trimmed from each CDR3. Size tells how often a clone was seen (once, few, many) or the class of an expanded clone, and some rows leave it out.

size: once; J: TRBJ2-3; V: TRBV6-5; CDR3: ASSYGQGKDTQY
size: .; J: TRBJ2-7; V: TRBV6-5; CDR3: ASSRQGYEQY
size: .; J: TRBJ1-2; V: TRBV7-9; CDR3: ASSLEADRNRYGYT
size: .; J: TRBJ2-7; V: TRBV11-2; CDR3: ASSLAAGGYEQY
size: few; J: TRBJ2-4; V: TRBV6-6; CDR3: ASSYPDRLAKNIQY
size: .; J: TRBJ2-5; V: TRBV10-1; CDR3: ASSERKGTRGTQY
size: .; J: TRBJ1-1; V: TRBV7-9; CDR3: ATQQGSTEAF
size: .; J: TRBJ2-5; V: TRBV6-6; CDR3: ASRRTSGRKETQY
size: .; J: TRBJ1-2; V: TRBV7-2; CDR3: ASSPGSTYGYT
size: .; J: TRBJ1-1; V: TRBV5-1; CDR3: ASSSDRVGTEAF
size: .; J: TRBJ1-2; V: TRBV4-1; CDR3: ASSQDGQTVYGYT
size: .; J: TRBJ1-2; V: TRBV5-1; CDR3: ASSLVVGPNYGYT
size: once; J: TRBJ2-2; V: TRBV5-1; CDR3: ASSSGTSKTGELF
size: .; J: TRBJ1-2; V: TRBV6-1; CDR3: ASSEVMGGRGYT
size: .; J: TRBJ2-3; V: TRBV9; CDR3: ASTRGPSGNSADTQY
size: once; J: TRBJ1-2; V: TRBV6-5; CDR3: ASSLEGRASSYGYT
size: once; J: TRBJ2-1; V: TRBV7-2; CDR3: ASSLGGSGSYYNEQF
size: .; J: TRBJ1-6; V: TRBV5-5; CDR3: ASSMPEGENSPLH
size: .; J: TRBJ1-4; V: TRBV6-5; CDR3: ATRAGWIEKLF
size: .; J: TRBJ2-7; V: TRBV28; CDR3: ASSLAGSSYEQY
size: .; J: TRBJ1-1; V: TRBV6-5; CDR3: ASSYSQGLLAYEAF
size: .; J: TRBJ1-3; V: TRBV2; CDR3: ASSSTGVPGNTIY
size: .; J: TRBJ1-5; V: TRBV7-2; CDR3: ASSPYSNQPQH
size: .; J: TRBJ1-5; V: TRBV5-1; CDR3: ASSLGTGDQPQH
size: once; J: TRBJ2-1; V: TRBV5-1; CDR3: ASSVSASYNEQF
size: once; J: TRBJ2-7; V: TRBV27; CDR3: ASSYSRQSYEQY